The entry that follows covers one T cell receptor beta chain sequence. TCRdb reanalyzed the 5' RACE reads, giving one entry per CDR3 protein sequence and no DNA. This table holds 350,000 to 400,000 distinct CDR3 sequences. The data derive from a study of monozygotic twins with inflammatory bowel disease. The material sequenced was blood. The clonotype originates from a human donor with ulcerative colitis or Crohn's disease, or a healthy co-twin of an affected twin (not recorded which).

The CDR3 is CASSLGDRANQPQHF. The rearrangement uses TRBV7-2 and TRBJ1-5; TCRdb proposes TRBD1, but this gene call is untestable without DNA. There are 15 residues in the CDR3. Germline V gene lookup returns CDR1 SGHTA and CDR2 FQGNSA.